A selection of T cell receptor beta chains follows, all from one sample in a study of long-term antiretroviral therapy in people with HIV. Using immunoSEQ multiplex PCR, the repertoire was profiled, and TCRdb retains in-frame clones only, with some absent. The repertoire holds some 40,000 clones, with 83% as singletons. The sample was unsorted PBMCs, taken 1 year after starting antiretroviral therapy. These receptors came from a young man with HIV. The CDR3 runs from the conserved cysteine through the conserved F or W.

j_call: TRBJ2-7; cdr3_length: 15; v_call: TRBV10-1; cdr3_aa: CASSESTGGLYEQYF
j_call: TRBJ2-7; cdr3_length: 13; v_call: TRBV7-8; cdr3_aa: CASSLGPSYEQYF
j_call: TRBJ1-5; cdr3_length: 15; v_call: TRBV6-5; cdr3_aa: CASSYSGTGGQPQHF
j_call: TRBJ2-7; cdr3_length: 14; v_call: TRBV7-8; cdr3_aa: CASSLLTAAYEQYF
j_call: TRBJ1-1; cdr3_length: 14; v_call: TRBV19; cdr3_aa: CASSPTGGRTEAFF
j_call: TRBJ2-5; cdr3_length: 15; v_call: TRBV11-2; cdr3_aa: CASRPAPVSSETQYF
j_call: TRBJ2-2; cdr3_length: 13; v_call: TRBV7-3; cdr3_aa: CASSSTSPGELFF
j_call: TRBJ2-7; cdr3_length: 13; v_call: TRBV6-5; cdr3_aa: CASSYGRGYEQYF
j_call: TRBJ1-1; cdr3_length: 16; v_call: TRBV9; cdr3_aa: CASSVGAGGWNTEAFF
j_call: TRBJ2-7; cdr3_length: 15; v_call: TRBV28; cdr3_aa: CASGYFRQGSYEQYF
j_call: TRBJ1-4; cdr3_length: 15; v_call: TRBV6-6; cdr3_aa: CASSLRTGGHEKLFF
j_call: TRBJ2-2; cdr3_length: 14; v_call: TRBV9; cdr3_aa: CASQPTGNTGELFF
j_call: TRBJ2-7; cdr3_length: 18; v_call: TRBV9; cdr3_aa: CASSRSPTATRSHYEQYF
j_call: TRBJ1-1; cdr3_length: 16; v_call: TRBV15; cdr3_aa: CATSRDAGTVNTEAFF